This T cell receptor beta chain was recorded in a study of T cell responses to AZD1222 COVID-19 vaccine. Study overall: Pooling was applied to second doses at about 4 or about 12 weeks.

CDR1 WSHSY and CDR2 SAAADI come from the germline V gene. The V gene end was trimmed by 3 bases and the J gene end by 0 bases; junction bases not matched to a gene: 9. The CDR3 length is 19 residues. In the case of this clone: The target antigen is unknown.

Here immunoSEQ multiplex PCR was the method, and the copy in TCRdb shows in-frame clones only, minus some. This table holds about 130,000 clones, about nine tenths found once. Study-level findings and limits: Vaccine-associated CD4 TCRs spanned spike, dominant at 160-218 and 743-854. Repertoire sampling occurred only after the peak T cell response.

The sequence was obtained from an adult in good health. The chain is built from TRBV10-2 and TRBJ2-3, with 13 bases matching TRBD2. The sample in question was peripheral blood, obtained on day 0 of AZD1222 vaccination. The CDR3 DNA sequence: TGCGCCAGCAGTGAATCCGGACTAGCGGGGGTCCAAAGCACAGATACGCAGTATTTT. This encodes CASSESGLAGVQSTDTQYF.